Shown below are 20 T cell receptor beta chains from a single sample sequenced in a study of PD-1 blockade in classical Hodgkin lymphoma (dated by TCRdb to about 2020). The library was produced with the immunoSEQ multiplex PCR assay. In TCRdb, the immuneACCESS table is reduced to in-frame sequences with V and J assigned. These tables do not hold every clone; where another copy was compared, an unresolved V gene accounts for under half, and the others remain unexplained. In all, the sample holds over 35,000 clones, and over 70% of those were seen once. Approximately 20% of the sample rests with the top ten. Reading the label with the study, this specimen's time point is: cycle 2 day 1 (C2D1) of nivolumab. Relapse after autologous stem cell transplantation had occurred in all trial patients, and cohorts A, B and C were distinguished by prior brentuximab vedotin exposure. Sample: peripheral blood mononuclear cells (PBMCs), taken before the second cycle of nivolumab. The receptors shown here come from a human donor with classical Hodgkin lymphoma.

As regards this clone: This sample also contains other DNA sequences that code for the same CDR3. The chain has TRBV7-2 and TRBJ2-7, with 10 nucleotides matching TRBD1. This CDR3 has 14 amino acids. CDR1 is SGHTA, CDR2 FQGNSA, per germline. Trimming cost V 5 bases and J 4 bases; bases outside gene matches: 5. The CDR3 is CASSPDRGPYEQYF. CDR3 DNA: TGTGCCAGCAGCCCCGACAGGGGGCCGTACGAGCAGTACTTC.

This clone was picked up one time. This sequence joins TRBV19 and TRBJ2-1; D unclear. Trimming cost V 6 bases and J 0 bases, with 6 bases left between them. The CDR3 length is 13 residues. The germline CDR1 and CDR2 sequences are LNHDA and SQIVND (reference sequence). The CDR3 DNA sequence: TGTGCCAGTAGAAAAAGCTCCTACAATGAGCAGTTCTTC. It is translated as CASRKSSYNEQFF. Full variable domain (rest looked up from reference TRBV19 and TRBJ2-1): DGGITQSPKYLFRKEGQNVTLSCEQNLNHDAMYWYRQDPGQGLRLIYYSQIVNDFQKGDIAEGYSVSREKKESFPLTVTSAQKNPTAFYLCASRKSSYNEQFFGPGTRLTVL.

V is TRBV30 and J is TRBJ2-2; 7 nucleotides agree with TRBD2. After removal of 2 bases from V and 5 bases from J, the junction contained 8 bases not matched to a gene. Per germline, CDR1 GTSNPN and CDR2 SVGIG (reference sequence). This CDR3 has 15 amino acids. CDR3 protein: CAWSTGLAVTGELFF. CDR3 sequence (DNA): TGTGCCTGGAGTACGGGGCTAGCGGTAACCGGGGAGCTGTTTTTT.

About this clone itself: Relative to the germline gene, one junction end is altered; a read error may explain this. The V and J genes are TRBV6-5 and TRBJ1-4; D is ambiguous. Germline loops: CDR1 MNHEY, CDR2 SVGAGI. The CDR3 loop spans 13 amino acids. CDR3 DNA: TGTGCCGGCAGCCCTCTCAGTAATGAAAAACTGTTTTTT. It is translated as CAGSPLSNEKLFF.

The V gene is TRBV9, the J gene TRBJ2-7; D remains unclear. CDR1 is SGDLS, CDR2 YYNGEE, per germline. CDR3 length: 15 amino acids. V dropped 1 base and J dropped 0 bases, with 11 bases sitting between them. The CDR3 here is CASSVSDLRSYEQYF. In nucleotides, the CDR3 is TGTGCCAGCAGCGTAAGCGACCTCCGCTCCTACGAGCAGTACTTC.

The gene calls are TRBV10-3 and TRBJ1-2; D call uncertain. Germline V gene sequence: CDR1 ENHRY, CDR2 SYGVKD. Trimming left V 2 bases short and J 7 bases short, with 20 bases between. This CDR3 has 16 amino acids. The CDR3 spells CAISEVTKEPSGGYTF. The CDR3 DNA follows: TGTGCCATCAGTGAGGTTACAAAGGAACCTAGTGGTGGCTACACCTTC.

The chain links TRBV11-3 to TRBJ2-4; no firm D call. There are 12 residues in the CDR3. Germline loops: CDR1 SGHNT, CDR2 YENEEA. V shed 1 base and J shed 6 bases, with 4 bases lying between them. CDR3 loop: CASSLGPNIQYF. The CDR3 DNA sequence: TGTGCCAGCAGCTTAGGACCAAACATTCAGTACTTC. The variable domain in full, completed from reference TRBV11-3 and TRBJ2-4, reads EAGVVQSPRYKIIEKKQPVAFWCNPISGHNTLYWYLQNLGQGPELLIRYENEEAVDDSQLPKDRFSAERLKGVDSTLKIQPAELGDSAVYLCASSLGPNIQYFGAGTRLSVL.

The CDR3 bases are TGCGCCAGCAGGAGTGGGGGATCATCGAGCTCCTACAATGAGCAGTTCTTC. As protein: CASRSGGSSSSYNEQFF. J is TRBJ2-1 and V is TRBV5-1; D may correspond to TRBD1 or TRBD2 (5 bases each). Trimming cost V 5 bases and J 0 bases, with 18 bases left between them. CDR3 length equals 17 residues. CDR1 is SGHRS and CDR2 is YFSETQ in the germline V gene. The full variable domain, with the rest looked up from reference TRBV5-1 and TRBJ2-1, is KAGVTQTPRYLIKTRGQQVTLSCSPISGHRSVSWYQQTPGQGLQFLFEYFSETQRNKGNFPGRFSGRQFSNSRSEMNVSTLELGDSALYLCASRSGGSSSSYNEQFFGPGTRLTVL.

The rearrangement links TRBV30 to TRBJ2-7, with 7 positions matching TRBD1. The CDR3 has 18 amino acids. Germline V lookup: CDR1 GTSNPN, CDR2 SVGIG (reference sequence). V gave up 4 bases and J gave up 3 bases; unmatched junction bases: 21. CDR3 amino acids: CAWNAPPMAGGNLYEQYF. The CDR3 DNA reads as TGTGCCTGGAACGCCCCTCCTATGGCAGGGGGTAATCTCTACGAGCAGTACTTC. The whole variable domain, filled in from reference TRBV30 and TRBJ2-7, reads SQTIHQWPATLVQPVGSPLSLECTVEGTSNPNLYWYRQAAGRGLQLLFYSVGIGQISSEVPQNLSASRPQDRQFILSSKKLLLSDSGFYLCAWNAPPMAGGNLYEQYFGPGTRLTVT.

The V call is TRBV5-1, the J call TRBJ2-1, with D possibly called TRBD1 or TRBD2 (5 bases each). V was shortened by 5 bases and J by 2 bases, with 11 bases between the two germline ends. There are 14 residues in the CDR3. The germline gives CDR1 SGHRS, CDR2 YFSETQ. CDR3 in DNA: TGCGCCAGCAGGGCCGGGACCACCTACAATGAGCAGTTCTTC. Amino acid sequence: CASRAGTTYNEQFF.

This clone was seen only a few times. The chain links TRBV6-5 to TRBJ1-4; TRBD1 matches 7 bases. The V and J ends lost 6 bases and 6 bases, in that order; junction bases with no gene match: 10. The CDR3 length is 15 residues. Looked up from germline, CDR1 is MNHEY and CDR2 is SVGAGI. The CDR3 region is CASRPWTGSHEKLFF. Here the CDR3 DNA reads TGTGCCAGCAGACCTTGGACAGGCTCTCATGAAAAACTGTTTTTT.

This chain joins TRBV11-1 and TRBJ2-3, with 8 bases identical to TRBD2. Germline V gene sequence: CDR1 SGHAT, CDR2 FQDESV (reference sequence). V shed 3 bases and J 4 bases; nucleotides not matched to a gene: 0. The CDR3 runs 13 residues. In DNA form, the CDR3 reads TGTGCCAGCAGCTTGCGGGGGGCAGATACGCAGTATTTT. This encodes CASSLRGADTQYF.

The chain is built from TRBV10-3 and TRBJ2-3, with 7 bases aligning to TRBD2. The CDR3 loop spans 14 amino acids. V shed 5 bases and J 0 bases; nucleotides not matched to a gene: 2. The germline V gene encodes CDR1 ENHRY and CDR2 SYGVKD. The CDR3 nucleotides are TGTGCCATCAGTTTGGGGGGGAGCACAGATACGCAGTATTTT. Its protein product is CAISLGGSTDTQYF.

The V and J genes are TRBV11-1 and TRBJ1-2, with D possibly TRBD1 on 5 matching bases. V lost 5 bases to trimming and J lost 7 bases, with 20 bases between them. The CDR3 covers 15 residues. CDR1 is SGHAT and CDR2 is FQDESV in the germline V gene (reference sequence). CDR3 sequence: CASSQLWSGTSGYTF. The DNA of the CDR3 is TGTGCCAGCAGCCAACTTTGGTCCGGGACCTCTGGCTACACCTTC.

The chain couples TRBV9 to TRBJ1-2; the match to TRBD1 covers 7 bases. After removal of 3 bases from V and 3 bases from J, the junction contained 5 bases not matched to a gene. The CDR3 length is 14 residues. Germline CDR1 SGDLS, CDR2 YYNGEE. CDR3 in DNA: TGTGCCAGCAGCGCGGGACAGACTGACTATGGCTACACCTTC. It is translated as CASSAGQTDYGYTF.

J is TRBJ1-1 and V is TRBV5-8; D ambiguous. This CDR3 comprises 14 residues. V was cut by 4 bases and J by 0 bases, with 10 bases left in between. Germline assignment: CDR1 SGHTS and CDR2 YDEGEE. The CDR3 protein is CASSQHTLNTEAFF. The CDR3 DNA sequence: TGTGCCAGCAGCCAACATACCTTGAACACTGAAGCTTTCTTT.

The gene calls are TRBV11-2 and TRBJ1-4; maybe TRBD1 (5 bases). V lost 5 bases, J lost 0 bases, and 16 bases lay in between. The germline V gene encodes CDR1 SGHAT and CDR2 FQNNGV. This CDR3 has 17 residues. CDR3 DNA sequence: TGTGCCAGCAGCCCCCTCTTAGGGGCAGCAACTAATGAAAAACTGTTTTTT. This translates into CASSPLLGAATNEKLFF. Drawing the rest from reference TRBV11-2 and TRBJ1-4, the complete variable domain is EAGVAQSPRYKIIEKRQSVAFWCNPISGHATLYWYQQILGQGPKLLIQFQNNGVVDDSQLPKDRFSAERLKGVDSTLKIQPAKLEDSAVYLCASSPLLGAATNEKLFFGSGTQLSVL.

CDR3 DNA sequence: TGTGCCAGCAGCCAAACCCCGAACTCTGGAAACACCATATATTTT. Its translation: CASSQTPNSGNTIYF. This chain uses TRBV4-2 with TRBJ1-3; D not certain. V was shortened by 2 bases and J by 0 bases, with 8 bases between the two germline ends. This CDR3 region has 15 residues. CDR1 is LGHNA and CDR2 is YNFKEQ in the germline V gene.

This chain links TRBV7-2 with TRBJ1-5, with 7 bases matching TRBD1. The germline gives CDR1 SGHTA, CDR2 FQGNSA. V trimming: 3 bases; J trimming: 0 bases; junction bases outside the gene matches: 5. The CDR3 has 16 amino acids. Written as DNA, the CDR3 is TGTGCCAGCAGCTTGACAGGGTGGTCTAGCAATCAGCCCCAGCATTTT. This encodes CASSLTGWSSNQPQHF.

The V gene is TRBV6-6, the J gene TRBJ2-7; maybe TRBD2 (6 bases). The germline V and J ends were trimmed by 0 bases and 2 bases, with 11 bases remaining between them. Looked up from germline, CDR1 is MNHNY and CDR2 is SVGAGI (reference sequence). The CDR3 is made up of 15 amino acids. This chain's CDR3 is CASSYSWGEPYEQYF. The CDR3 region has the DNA TGTGCCAGCAGTTACTCGTGGGGGGAGCCCTACGAGCAGTACTTC.